The present entry profiles one T cell receptor beta chain with its context. The data belong to a study of OX40 agonist ivuxolimab in advanced cancers. At the level of the study: The diagnoses of dose-escalation patients were hepatocellular carcinoma, melanoma, renal cell or head and neck cancer.

Unmatched junction bases numbered 6, after V lost 3 bases and J lost 7 bases. This CDR3 spans 15 amino acids. CDR1 is SEHNR, CDR2 FQNEAQ, per germline (reference sequence). The repertoire was sequenced with immunoSEQ multiplex PCR; TCRdb's copy has only in-frame clones and lacks some. The table has fewer than 55,000 clones, 65% to 85% seen once. The sequence was collected from an adult with an advanced solid tumor such as melanoma, head and neck, liver or kidney cancer. V gene TRBV7-9 combines with J gene TRBJ2-2; 9 positions match TRBD2. The sequencing used CD4+ or CD8+ T cells sorted from blood, collected in a trial of the OX40 agonist ivuxolimab. CDR3 coding DNA: TGTGCCAGCAGCTTGAGCGGGGGGCTTGGCGGGGAGCTGTTTTTT. This gives the protein CASSLSGGLGGELFF.